These T cell receptor beta chains were read from a single sample in a study of blood T cell repertoires in COVID-19. Sequenced by immunoSEQ multiplex PCR; TCRdb stores in-frame clones only, minus some. The sample has 240,000 or so clones; about 80% are singletons. What was sequenced was peripheral blood. The receptor source for this set is a woman at least 80 years old with acute or convalescent COVID-19. Each CDR3 is given with its conserved first and last residue. D genes are given only for firm matches. Only part of the rows carry a size: once, few, many, or a class if the clone is expanded.

J gene: TRBJ1-2
clone size: NA
D gene: TRBD1
V gene: TRBV28
CDR3 DNA: TGTGCCAGCAGCCAAGGGGGCCCCGACTATGGCTACACCTTC
CDR3 protein: CASSQGGPDYGYTF

J gene: TRBJ1-5
clone size: NA
D gene: NA
V gene: TRBV27
CDR3 DNA: TGTGCCAGCAGTTTTTTAGGGGAGCCCCAGCATTTT
CDR3 protein: CASSFLGEPQHF

J gene: TRBJ1-5
clone size: NA
D gene: NA
V gene: TRBV6-4
CDR3 DNA: TGTGCCAGCAGGGACTGGACAGTAAATCAGCCCCAGCATTTT
CDR3 protein: CASRDWTVNQPQHF

J gene: TRBJ1-5
clone size: NA
D gene: NA
V gene: TRBV6-5
CDR3 DNA: TGTGCCAGCAGCCCCGGGGGGGGTAGCAATCAGCCCCAGCATTTT
CDR3 protein: CASSPGGGSNQPQHF

J gene: TRBJ2-7
clone size: NA
D gene: NA
V gene: TRBV7-9
CDR3 DNA: TGTGCCAGCAGCCCTAAGTACGAGCAGTACTTC
CDR3 protein: CASSPKYEQYF

J gene: TRBJ1-1
clone size: NA
D gene: TRBD1
V gene: TRBV7-8
CDR3 DNA: TGTGCCAGCAGCCCGAAACGGGGACAGGGGGCAGAAGCTTTCTTT
CDR3 protein: CASSPKRGQGAEAFF

J gene: TRBJ2-2
clone size: NA
D gene: TRBD1
V gene: TRBV15
CDR3 DNA: TGTGCCACTCGGACAGGGAACACCGGGGAGCTGTTTTTT
CDR3 protein: CATRTGNTGELFF

J gene: TRBJ1-5
clone size: once
D gene: NA
V gene: TRBV10-3
CDR3 DNA: TGTGCCATCAGTGAGGGACTGCGTGGTGGTGTTGGCAATCAGCCCCAGCATTTT
CDR3 protein: CAISEGLRGGVGNQPQHF

J gene: TRBJ2-3
clone size: NA
D gene: TRBD1
V gene: TRBV3-1/TRBV3-2
CDR3 DNA: TGTGCCAGCAGCCAACGGACAGGGACCGCTCCTAGCACAGATACGCAGTATTTT
CDR3 protein: CASSQRTGTAPSTDTQYF

J gene: TRBJ1-2
clone size: NA
D gene: TRBD1
V gene: TRBV13
CDR3 DNA: TGTGCCAGCAGCACAGGACAGGGTGACGATGGCTACACCTTC
CDR3 protein: CASSTGQGDDGYTF

J gene: TRBJ1-1
clone size: NA
D gene: TRBD1
V gene: TRBV2
CDR3 DNA: TGTGCCAGCAGAAAGGACAGGGACACTGAAGCTTTCTTT
CDR3 protein: CASRKDRDTEAFF

J gene: TRBJ2-4
clone size: once
D gene: NA
V gene: TRBV2
CDR3 DNA: TGTGCCAGCAACAGGGTCCCTAGCGCCAAAAACATTCAGTACTTC
CDR3 protein: CASNRVPSAKNIQYF

J gene: TRBJ2-1
clone size: NA
D gene: NA
V gene: TRBV9
CDR3 DNA: TGTGCCAGCAGCCCCCGTACAGGGTTTGCCTCCTACAATGAGCAGTTCTTC
CDR3 protein: CASSPRTGFASYNEQFF